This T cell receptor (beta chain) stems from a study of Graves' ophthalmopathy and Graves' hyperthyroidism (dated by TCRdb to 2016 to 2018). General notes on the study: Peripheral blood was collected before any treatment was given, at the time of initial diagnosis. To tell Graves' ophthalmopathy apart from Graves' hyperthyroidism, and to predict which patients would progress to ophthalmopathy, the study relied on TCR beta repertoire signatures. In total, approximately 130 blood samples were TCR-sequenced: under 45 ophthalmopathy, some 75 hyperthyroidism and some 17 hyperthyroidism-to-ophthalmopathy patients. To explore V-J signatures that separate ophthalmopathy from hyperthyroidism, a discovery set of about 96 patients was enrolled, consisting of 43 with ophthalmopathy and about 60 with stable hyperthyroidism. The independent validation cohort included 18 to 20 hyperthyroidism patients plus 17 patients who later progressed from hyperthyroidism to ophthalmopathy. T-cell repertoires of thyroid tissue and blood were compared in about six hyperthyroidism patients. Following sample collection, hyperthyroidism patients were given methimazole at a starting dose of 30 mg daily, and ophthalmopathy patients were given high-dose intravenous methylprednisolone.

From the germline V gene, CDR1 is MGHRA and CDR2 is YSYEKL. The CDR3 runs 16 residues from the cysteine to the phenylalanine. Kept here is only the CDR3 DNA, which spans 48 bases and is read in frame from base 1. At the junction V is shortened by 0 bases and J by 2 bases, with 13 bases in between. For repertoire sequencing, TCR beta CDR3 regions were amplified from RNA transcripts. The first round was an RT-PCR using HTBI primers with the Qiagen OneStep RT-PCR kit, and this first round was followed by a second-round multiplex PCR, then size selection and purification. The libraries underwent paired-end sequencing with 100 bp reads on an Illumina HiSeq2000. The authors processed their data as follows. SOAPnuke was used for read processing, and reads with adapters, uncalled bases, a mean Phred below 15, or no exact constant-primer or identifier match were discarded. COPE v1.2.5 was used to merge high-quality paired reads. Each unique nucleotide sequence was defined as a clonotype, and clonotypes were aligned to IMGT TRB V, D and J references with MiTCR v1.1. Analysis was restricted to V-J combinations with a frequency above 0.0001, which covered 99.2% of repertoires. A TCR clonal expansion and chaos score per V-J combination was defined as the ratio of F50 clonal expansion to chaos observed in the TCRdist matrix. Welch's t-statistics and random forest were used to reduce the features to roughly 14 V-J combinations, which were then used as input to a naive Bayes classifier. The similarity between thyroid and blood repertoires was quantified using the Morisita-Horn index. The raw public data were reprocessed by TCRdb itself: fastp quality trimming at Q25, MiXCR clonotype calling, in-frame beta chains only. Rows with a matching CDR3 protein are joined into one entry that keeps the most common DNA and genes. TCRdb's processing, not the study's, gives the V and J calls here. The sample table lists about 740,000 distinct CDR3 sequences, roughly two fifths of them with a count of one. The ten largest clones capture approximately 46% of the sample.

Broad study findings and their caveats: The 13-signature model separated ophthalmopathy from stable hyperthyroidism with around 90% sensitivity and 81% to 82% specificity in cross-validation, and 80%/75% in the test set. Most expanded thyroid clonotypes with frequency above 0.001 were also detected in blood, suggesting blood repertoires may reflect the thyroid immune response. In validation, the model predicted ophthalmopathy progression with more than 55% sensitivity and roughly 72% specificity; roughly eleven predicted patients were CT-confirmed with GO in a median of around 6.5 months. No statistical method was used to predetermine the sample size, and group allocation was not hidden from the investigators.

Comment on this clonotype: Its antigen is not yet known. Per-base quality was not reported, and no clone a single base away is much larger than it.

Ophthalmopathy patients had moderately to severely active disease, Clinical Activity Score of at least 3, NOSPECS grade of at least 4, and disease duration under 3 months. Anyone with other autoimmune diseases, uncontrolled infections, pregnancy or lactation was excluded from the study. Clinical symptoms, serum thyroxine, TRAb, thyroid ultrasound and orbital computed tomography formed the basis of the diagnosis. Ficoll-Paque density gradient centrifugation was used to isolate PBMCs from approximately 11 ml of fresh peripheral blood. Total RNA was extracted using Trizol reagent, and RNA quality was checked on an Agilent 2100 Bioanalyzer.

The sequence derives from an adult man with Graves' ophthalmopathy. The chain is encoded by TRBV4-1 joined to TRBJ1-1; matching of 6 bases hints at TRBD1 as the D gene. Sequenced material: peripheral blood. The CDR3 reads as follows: CASSQDRRTANTEAFF. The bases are TGCGCCAGCAGCCAAGACCGCAGGACAGCAAACACTGAAGCTTTCTTT.